The 19 T cell receptor beta chains below all came from one sample that was sequenced in a study of cytomegalovirus exposure and HLA in healthy donors. Vbeta (60) and Jbeta (13) primers were used in the PCR. This table comes from immunoSEQ multiplex PCR, and its TCRdb copy is limited to in-frame clones, with some not included. Of about 120,000 clones in the sample, roughly three fifths were seen once. What was sequenced was PBMCs. The source of these receptors is a man aged 40-55 years in good health and CMV-seropositive.

V gene TRBV5-1 combines with J gene TRBJ2-7; 7 bases match TRBD2. In germline, CDR1 is SGHRS, CDR2 YFSETQ. V lost 4 bases to trimming and J lost 7 bases; unmatched junction nucleotides: 11. CDR3 length: 14 residues. The CDR3: CASSPDAGVSEQYF. CDR3 DNA: TGCGCCAGCAGCCCGGACGCGGGAGTTAGTGAGCAGTACTTC.

The chain carries TRBV4-1 and TRBJ2-5, with D possibly matching TRBD1 (5 bases). Per the germline V gene, CDR1 is MGHRA and CDR2 is YSYEKL. With 2 bases removed from V and 11 bases from J, the gap between germline ends came to 27 bases. The CDR3 contains 17 residues. CDR3 residues: CASSQPAPDTLGSRQYF. In DNA form, the CDR3 reads TGCGCCAGCAGCCAACCGGCCCCGGACACGCTCGGGTCGCGGCAGTACTTC.

This clone has more than one count but fewer than ten. V is TRBV10-3 and J is TRBJ1-1; 9 positions agree with TRBD1. J was trimmed by 2 bases and V by 10 bases; bases with no gene match: 14. This CDR3 is 16 amino acids long. Looked up from germline, CDR1 is ENHRY and CDR2 is SYGVKD. As DNA, the CDR3 is TGTGCCACCTCCTCCCGACAGGGGGGTTCTAACACTGAAGCTTTCTTT. This gives the protein CATSSRQGGSNTEAFF.

This clone has a single count. The chain links TRBV4-2 to TRBJ2-3; 12 bases are shared with TRBD2. Trimming took 3 bases from V and 0 from J; bases not matched to a gene: 7. This CDR3 has 18 residues. CDR1 is LGHNA and CDR2 is YNFKEQ in the germline V gene. CDR3 region: CASSQLAGGPASTDTQYF. CDR3 in DNA: TGTGCCAGCAGCCAGCTAGCGGGAGGGCCTGCGAGCACAGATACGCAGTATTTT.

The rearrangement uses TRBV5-1 and TRBJ1-2; tentative D call: TRBD1 (5 bases). Between the trimmed V and J ends, which lost 4 bases and 2 bases, there was a span of 15 bases. The CDR3 spans 15 residues. Looked up from germline, CDR1 is SGHRS and CDR2 is YFSETQ. CDR3 region: CASSKTLTENYGYTF. In DNA, the CDR3 is TGCGCCAGCAGCAAAACATTGACAGAAAACTATGGCTACACCTTC.

This clone was picked up a small number of times. The V and J genes are TRBV6-4 and TRBJ2-3; D possibly corresponds to TRBD1 (5 bases). V lost 3 bases and J lost 6, with 16 bases in between. The CDR3 length is 15 residues. Germline CDR1 reads MRHNA; CDR2 reads SNTAGT. DNA for the CDR3: TGTGCCAGCAGTGAGCAGGCAGGGCCCCTGGATACGCAGTATTTT. It is translated as CASSEQAGPLDTQYF.

The chain carries TRBV7-2 and TRBJ2-1, with a possible D match to TRBD1 (6 bases). The V end was cut by 5 bases, the J end by 8 bases, with 16 bases between. This CDR3 is built from 14 residues. Germline-derived CDR1 and CDR2 are SGHTA and FQGNSA. CDR3 sequence: CASSANRVGDEQFF. CDR3 DNA: TGTGCCAGCAGCGCTAACAGGGTAGGCGATGAGCAGTTCTTC.

V is TRBV4-2 and J is TRBJ2-2, with no clear D. V lost 8 bases, J lost 0 bases, and 10 bases lay in between. Germline V gene lookup returns CDR1 LGHNA and CDR2 YNFKEQ. The CDR3 extends over 14 amino acids. The CDR3 spells CASERTPNTGELFF. The DNA of the CDR3 is TGTGCCAGCGAGCGCACTCCGAACACCGGGGAGCTGTTTTTT.

The chain employs TRBV13 and TRBJ2-4, with 8 bases lining up with TRBD2. The germline V gene encodes CDR1 PRHDT and CDR2 FYEKMQ (reference sequence). The CDR3 covers 15 residues. J lost 6 bases, V lost 2 bases, and 6 bases had no gene match. CDR3 loop: CASSLRGGGGNIQYF. The DNA for the CDR3 is TGTGCCAGCAGCTTACGGGGGGGCGGGGGAAACATTCAGTACTTC.

Only a few counts were recorded for this clone. This chain uses TRBV19 with TRBJ2-3; 13 bases line up with TRBD2. The CDR3 is 19 amino acids. The V gene end was trimmed by 4 bases and the J gene end by 0 bases; junction bases not matched to a gene: 10. CDR1 and CDR2 from the germline V gene are LNHDA and SQIVND (reference sequence). This chain's CDR3 is CASSKTPGLAGTSTDTQYF. As DNA, the CDR3 is TGTGCCAGTAGTAAAACACCGGGACTAGCGGGGACTAGCACAGATACGCAGTATTTT.

The V and J genes are TRBV7-2 and TRBJ2-7, with 10 bases lining up with TRBD2. V gave up 2 bases and J gave up 4 bases; unmatched junction bases: 11. Germline CDR1 SGHTA, CDR2 FQGNSA. The CDR3 totals 17 residues. The DNA for the CDR3 is TGTGCCAGCAGCTTAATCGCAGCGGGAGGGCCGGGGTACGAGCAGTACTTC. Its translation: CASSLIAAGGPGYEQYF.

This clone was recorded a few times. The V call is TRBV7-2, the J call TRBJ2-2; TRBD2 is a possible D gene (5 bases). The CDR3 totals 14 residues. CDR1 and CDR2 from the germline V gene are SGHTA and FQGNSA. Trimming shortened V by 6 bases and J by 3 bases, and 11 bases separated the two germline ends. The CDR3 DNA follows: TGTGCCAGCAGTTGGAGGCTGGACACCGGGGAGCTGTTTTTT. Its translation is CASSWRLDTGELFF.

This chain links TRBV10-1 with TRBJ2-5; D possibly corresponds to TRBD1 (5 bases). Trimming removed 0 bases from V and 7 bases from J, with 9 bases in between. This CDR3 comprises 13 residues. Germline V gives CDR1 WNHNN, CDR2 SYGVQD (reference sequence). In nucleotides, the CDR3 is TGCGCCAGCAGTGAGTCAACAGGTGGGACCCAGTACTTC. Protein product: CASSESTGGTQYF.

The rearrangement links TRBV7-9 to TRBJ2-7; 7 bases agree with TRBD1. CDR1 is SEHNR, CDR2 FQNEAQ, per germline (reference sequence). V lost 3 bases to trimming and J lost 2 bases; unmatched junction nucleotides: 4. The CDR3 is 14 residues long. CDR3: CASSFNRGPYEQYF. DNA of the CDR3: TGTGCCAGCAGCTTTAACAGGGGCCCCTACGAGCAGTACTTC.

A note on this clone: The junction does not match germline at one end; this may be a read error. The gene calls are TRBV18 and TRBJ2-7, with TRBD2 identical over 11 bases. The CDR3 spans 16 residues. Germline values: CDR1 KGHSH, CDR2 LQKENI. CDR3 in DNA: TGTGCCAGCTCACCACAGACTAGCGGGACCTCCAACGAGCAGTACTTC. It codes for CASSPQTSGTSNEQYF.

In this sample, this clone turned up a few times. The rearrangement uses TRBV6-4 and TRBJ1-2; TRBD1 agrees at 7 bases. The germline CDR1 and CDR2 sequences are MRHNA and SNTAGT. This CDR3 spans 15 amino acids. Losses at the gene ends were 8 bases for V and 7 bases for J; bases not matched to a gene: 16. CDR3 loop: CASRPQGVLYGGYTF. CDR3 coding DNA: TGTGCCAGCCGACCGCAGGGGGTCTTATACGGTGGCTACACCTTC.

This clone has more than one count but fewer than ten. The chain employs TRBV2 and TRBJ2-5; D is unresolved. V was clipped by 8 bases and J by 2 bases, with 18 bases between them. From germline, CDR1 is SNHLY and CDR2 FYNNEI. CDR3 size: 15 residues. The CDR3 loop is CASRVGVAEQETQYF. CDR3 DNA: TGTGCCAGCCGGGTTGGTGTTGCGGAACAAGAGACCCAGTACTTC.

This clone was seen just once. The chain combines TRBV25-1 with TRBJ1-2, with 8 positions matching TRBD1. Germline values: CDR1 MGHDK, CDR2 SYGVNS. The CDR3 covers 14 residues. V shed 7 bases and J 6 bases; nucleotides not matched to a gene: 10. CDR3 nucleotides: TGTGCCAGCAAGGACGACAGGGGAGGCGATGGCTACACCTTC. Protein: CASKDDRGGDGYTF.

This clone was seen once. The chain uses TRBV29-1 and TRBJ2-3; D might be TRBD1 (6 bases). V shed 6 bases and J shed 8 bases, with 15 bases lying between them. This CDR3 region has 12 residues. From germline, CDR1 is SQVTM and CDR2 ANQGSEA. The chain's CDR3 is CSVRTARATQYF. The CDR3 bases are TGCAGCGTCCGGACAGCCCGAGCTACGCAGTATTTT.